These 27 T cell receptor beta chains were sequenced from one sample in a study of cytomegalovirus exposure and HLA in healthy donors. Sequencing was performed with immunoSEQ multiplex PCR; in TCRdb, only in-frame clones are kept and a portion is missing. The table includes 200,000 to 250,000 clones, approximately 80% detected once. Sample: PBMCs. The receptors shown here come from a woman aged 25 to 39 in good health and CMV-seropositive.

The rearrangement links TRBV2 to TRBJ1-1, with D unclear. V was shortened by 8 bases and J by 6 bases, with 7 bases between the two germline ends. CDR1 is SNHLY, CDR2 FYNNEI, per germline. CDR3 length: 10 amino acids. This CDR3 reads CASAKAEAFF. CDR3 DNA sequence: TGTGCCAGCGCCAAGGCTGAAGCTTTCTTT.

There are a few counts of this clone. CDR3 loop: CASSVAPSYEQYF. In DNA form, the CDR3 reads TGCGCCAGCAGTGTGGCTCCCTCCTACGAGCAGTACTTC. The V call is TRBV10-1, the J call TRBJ2-7, with unresolved D. This CDR3 is 13 amino acids long. V was pared by 4 bases and J by 0 bases, with 7 bases between. Per germline, CDR1 WNHNN and CDR2 SYGVQD (reference sequence).

The gene calls are TRBV5-4 and TRBJ2-2; 12 bases line up with TRBD2. Germline trimming cut 4 bases from V and 6 bases from J; bases unmatched to any gene: 7. CDR3 length: 16 amino acids. Per germline, CDR1 SGHNT and CDR2 YYREEE (reference sequence). Here the CDR3 DNA reads TGTGCCAGCAGCCCAACTAGCGGGAGGACTTCCGGGGAGCTGTTTTTT. As protein: CASSPTSGRTSGELFF.

The chain combines TRBV5-6 with TRBJ2-2, with 9 bases lining up with TRBD1. Unmatched junction bases numbered 13, after V lost 1 base and J lost 9 bases. Germline V gene data show CDR1 as SGHDT and CDR2 as YYEEEE. The CDR3 is 17 residues long. CDR3 sequence reads: CASSLLGQGTLYRELFF. DNA of the CDR3: TGTGCCAGCAGCTTGTTGGGACAGGGCACCTTATACCGGGAGCTGTTTTTT. Complete variable domain (other parts from reference TRBV5-6 and TRBJ2-2): DAGVTQSPTHLIKTRGQQVTLRCSPKSGHDTVSWYQQALGQGPQFIFQYYEEEERQRGNFPDRFSGHQFPNYSSELNVNALLLGDSALYLCASSLLGQGTLYRELFFGEGSRLTVL.

The gene calls are TRBV30 and TRBJ1-3; no clear D gene. The CDR3 extends over 13 amino acids. Germline V gene lookup returns CDR1 GTSNPN and CDR2 SVGIG (reference sequence). Trimming cost V 0 bases and J 1 base, with 4 bases left between them. The chain's CDR3 is CAWSVRSGNTIYF. In DNA form, the CDR3 reads TGTGCCTGGAGTGTACGTTCTGGAAACACCATATATTTT. Filled out from reference TRBV30 and TRBJ1-3, the complete variable domain reads SQTIHQWPATLVQPVGSPLSLECTVEGTSNPNLYWYRQAAGRGLQLLFYSVGIGQISSEVPQNLSASRPQDRQFILSSKKLLLSDSGFYLCAWSVRSGNTIYFGEGSWLTVV.

The chain employs TRBV28 and TRBJ2-7; 8 nucleotides align to TRBD2. The germline CDR1 and CDR2 sequences are MDHEN and SYDVKM. With 10 bases clipped from V and 4 bases from J, the junction kept 9 bases outside the gene matches. This CDR3 region has 13 residues. CDR3 protein: CATGSGTTYEQYF. The CDR3 nucleotides are TGTGCCACGGGTAGCGGGACAACATACGAGCAGTACTTC.

The CDR3 here is CASRGGGDGYTF. The CDR3, as DNA: TGTGCCAGCAGAGGGGGGGGAGATGGCTACACCTTC. The chain uses TRBV27 and TRBJ1-2; tentatively, D is TRBD1 (6 bases). Looked up from germline, CDR1 is MNHEY and CDR2 is SMNVEV (reference sequence). The V end lost 6 bases, the J end lost 6 bases, and 11 bases lay between the germline ends. The CDR3 runs to 12 residues.

The chain has TRBV27 and TRBJ1-2; 7 bases fit TRBD1. This CDR3 comprises 15 residues. The V gene end was trimmed by 6 bases and the J gene end by 4 bases; junction bases not matched to a gene: 11. Germline values: CDR1 MNHEY, CDR2 SMNVEV (reference sequence). CDR3 residues: CASSLRTGSIYGYTF. CDR3 coding DNA: TGTGCCAGCAGCCTCCGGACAGGATCAATCTATGGCTACACCTTC.

The chain has TRBV5-4 and TRBJ2-5; 10 bases line up with TRBD1. V dropped 3 bases and J dropped 5; count of bases not matched to a gene: 16. This CDR3 spans 18 amino acids. Germline values: CDR1 SGHNT, CDR2 YYREEE (reference sequence). CDR3 sequence: CASSSEWDRGPSRETQYF. CDR3 DNA sequence: TGTGCCAGCAGCTCCGAGTGGGACAGGGGTCCCTCCAGGGAGACCCAGTACTTC.

This rearrangement joins TRBV5-1 to TRBJ1-1; tentative D call: TRBD1 (5 bases). Trimming left V 0 bases short and J 2 bases short, with 11 bases between. Germline loops: CDR1 SGHRS, CDR2 YFSETQ. The CDR3 loop spans 15 amino acids. CDR3 amino acids: CASSLGDGKNTEAFF. CDR3 nucleotide sequence: TGCGCCAGCAGCTTGGGGGACGGAAAAAACACTGAAGCTTTCTTT.

The chain is built from TRBV30 and TRBJ1-1; perhaps TRBD1 as D (6 bases). Germline V gives CDR1 GTSNPN, CDR2 SVGIG (reference sequence). CDR3 length equals 17 residues. The V end lost 0 bases, the J end lost 2 bases, and 19 bases lay between the germline ends. In DNA, the CDR3 is TGTGCCTGGAGTGTCAAGGGGGGCCAGCGGGCAAACACTGAAGCTTTCTTT. Its protein product is CAWSVKGGQRANTEAFF. Variable domain in full (rest from reference TRBV30 and TRBJ1-1): SQTIHQWPATLVQPVGSPLSLECTVEGTSNPNLYWYRQAAGRGLQLLFYSVGIGQISSEVPQNLSASRPQDRQFILSSKKLLLSDSGFYLCAWSVKGGQRANTEAFFGQGTRLTVV.

The chain employs TRBV14 and TRBJ1-1; D remains ambiguous. The CDR3 consists of 12 residues. CDR1 and CDR2 (germline): SGHDN, FVKESK. Trimming removed 8 bases from V and 6 bases from J, with 13 bases in between. CDR3 protein: CASADGTAEAFF. The CDR3 DNA sequence: TGTGCCAGCGCCGATGGTACCGCTGAAGCTTTCTTT.

V gene TRBV29-1 combines with J gene TRBJ2-1; perhaps TRBD2 as D (6 bases). The CDR3 spans 16 residues. V was shortened by 6 bases and J by 3 bases, with 21 bases between the two germline ends. The germline gives CDR1 SQVTM, CDR2 ANQGSEA. The CDR3 DNA reads as TGCAGCGTCGAACTCTTCCGGGACTTCGACTACAATGAGCAGTTCTTC. Protein: CSVELFRDFDYNEQFF.

The rearrangement joins TRBV5-1 to TRBJ2-1, with a tentative D call TRBD2 (5 bases). Trimming removed 7 bases at V and 2 bases at J, with 13 bases between. The CDR3 length is 14 residues. Per the germline V gene, CDR1 is SGHRS and CDR2 is YFSETQ. CDR3 DNA: TGCGCCAGCGCCCCGGACTCTACCTACAATGAGCAGTTCTTC. It codes for CASAPDSTYNEQFF.

This chain joins TRBV6-1 and TRBJ1-1, with a weak D call TRBD1 (5 bases). The germline V and J ends were trimmed by 1 base and 7 bases, with 13 bases remaining between them. From germline, CDR1 is MNHNS and CDR2 SASEGT. The CDR3 is 14 amino acids. In nucleotides, the CDR3 is TGTGCCAGCAGTGAAGGGTGGGGGGTTAATGAAGCTTTCTTT. Translating gives CASSEGWGVNEAFF.

The gene calls are TRBV7-3 and TRBJ2-7; 8 nucleotides line up with TRBD1. With V trimmed by 4 bases and J by 3 bases, 2 bases remained unmatched. CDR3 length equals 13 residues. Per the germline V gene, CDR1 is SGHTA and CDR2 is FQGTGA. CDR3 in amino acids: CASSYDRGYEQYF. The CDR3 DNA reads TGTGCCAGCAGCTACGACAGGGGCTACGAGCAGTACTTC.

The chain couples TRBV7-9 to TRBJ2-7, with D perhaps TRBD1 or TRBD2 (5 bases each). In germline, CDR1 is SEHNR, CDR2 FQNEAQ (reference sequence). V lost 7 bases and J 3 bases, leaving 19 bases between the germline ends. This CDR3 region has 15 residues. The CDR3 sequence is CASTTPPGPNYEQYF. In DNA form, the CDR3 reads TGTGCCAGCACAACTCCTCCGGGGCCGAACTACGAGCAGTACTTC. The full variable domain, completed using reference TRBV7-9 and TRBJ2-7, is DTGVSQNPRHKITKRGQNVTFRCDPISEHNRLYWYRQTLGQGPEFLTYFQNEAQLEKSRLLSDRFSAERPKGSFSTLEIQRTEQGDSAMYLCASTTPPGPNYEQYFGPGTRLTVT.

The chain uses TRBV23-1 and TRBJ2-3; D is uncertain. TRBV23-1 is placed among ORFs of uncertain function. V lost 0 bases and J lost 2, with 21 bases in between. The length of the CDR3 is 19 residues. The chain's CDR3 is CASSQSCTVSVSLTDTQYF. CDR3 nucleotides: TGCGCCAGCAGTCAATCGTGTACGGTCTCAGTTTCGCTCACAGATACGCAGTATTTT.

The rearrangement uses TRBV5-1 and TRBJ2-3, with 7 bases identical to TRBD2. From germline, CDR1 is SGHRS and CDR2 YFSETQ. This CDR3 contains 14 residues. After removal of 1 base from V and 1 base from J, the junction contained 0 bases not matched to a gene. CDR3 in DNA: TGCGCCAGCAGCTTGCTAGCGGGCACAGATACGCAGTATTTT. Protein sequence: CASSLLAGTDTQYF.

The chain has TRBV29-1 and TRBJ2-2; D is perhaps TRBD2 (5 bases). Germline CDR1 SQVTM, CDR2 ANQGSEA. V lost 7 bases and J 5 bases, leaving 11 bases between the germline ends. The CDR3 is 12 residues long. Written as DNA, the CDR3 is TGCAGCGCCATTAGGGAGACCGGGGAGCTGTTTTTT. Its protein product is CSAIRETGELFF.

The chain employs TRBV27 and TRBJ2-3; weak D call: TRBD1 (5 bases). From germline, CDR1 is MNHEY and CDR2 SMNVEV (reference sequence). This CDR3 spans 18 amino acids. Trimming stripped 4 bases from V and 3 bases from J, with 23 bases between. The CDR3 loop reads CASSYRTSAGKITDTQYF. CDR3 coding DNA: TGTGCCAGCAGTTACAGAACATCGGCAGGGAAAATTACAGATACGCAGTATTTT.

A single count supports this clone. The chain has TRBV2 and TRBJ1-2; 7 nucleotides align to TRBD1. V lost 0 bases, J lost 8 bases, and 9 bases stayed unmatched. Per the germline V gene, CDR1 is SNHLY and CDR2 is FYNNEI. The CDR3 has 15 residues. The CDR3 protein is CASSEAYQGVRGYTF. CDR3 sequence (DNA): TGTGCCAGCAGTGAAGCCTACCAGGGGGTCAGGGGCTACACCTTC. Variable domain in full (rest from reference TRBV2 and TRBJ1-2): EPEVTQTPSHQVTQMGQEVILRCVPISNHLYFYWYRQILGQKVEFLVSFYNNEISEKSEIFDDQFSVERPDGSNFTLKIRSTKLEDSAMYFCASSEAYQGVRGYTFGSGTRLTVV.

This clone was recorded once. J is TRBJ1-4 and V is TRBV5-4; 7 nucleotides match TRBD1. Germline V lookup: CDR1 SGHNT, CDR2 YYREEE (reference sequence). CDR3 length equals 14 residues. With 4 bases clipped from V and 3 bases from J, the junction kept 3 bases outside the gene matches. CDR3 in amino acids: CASSRDSSNEKLFF. CDR3 sequence (DNA): TGTGCCAGCAGCCGGGACAGTTCTAATGAAAAACTGTTTTTT.

The CDR3, as DNA: TGTGCCAGCAGCCCCGATACGGGACTAGCGGGAGGGCCCTACGAGCAGTACTTC. Amino acids: CASSPDTGLAGGPYEQYF. The J gene is TRBJ2-7, the V gene TRBV11-2, with 16 bases lining up with TRBD2. V shed 5 bases, J shed 2 bases, and the junction held 9 bases outside the gene matches. CDR1 and CDR2 (germline): SGHAT, FQNNGV. This CDR3 comprises 18 residues.

V is TRBV28 and J is TRBJ2-7; D unresolved. V lost 4 bases, J lost 5 bases, and 15 bases lay in between. Looked up from germline, CDR1 is MDHEN and CDR2 is SYDVKM. This CDR3 has 14 amino acids. CDR3 DNA: TGTGCCAGCAGTTCCTCACTCCGTGGGCACGAGCAGTACTTC. Protein: CASSSSLRGHEQYF.

The chain joins TRBV9 to TRBJ2-2, with unresolved D. The CDR3 totals 15 residues. The germline V gene has CDR1 SGDLS and CDR2 YYNGEE. The V end was cut by 0 bases, the J end by 4 bases, with 10 bases between. CDR3 loop: CASSVGGLFTGELFF. CDR3 nucleotide sequence: TGTGCCAGCAGCGTAGGAGGTCTATTCACCGGGGAGCTGTTTTTT.

This clone was seen more than once but under ten times. The chain combines TRBV6-5 with TRBJ1-5; D is perhaps TRBD1 (5 bases). Germline assignment: CDR1 MNHEY and CDR2 SVGAGI. Trimming took off 7 bases at V and 5 bases at J, with 15 bases between the two ends. The CDR3 loop spans 14 amino acids. This chain's CDR3 is CASKGNSLDQPQHF. The CDR3 nucleotides read TGTGCCAGCAAGGGGAACAGTTTAGATCAGCCCCAGCATTTT.